These 30 T cell receptor beta chains share one sample of origin, sequenced in a study of Graves' ophthalmopathy and Graves' hyperthyroidism (dated by TCRdb to the late 2010s). The instrument was an Illumina HiSeq 2000. TCR beta CDR3 regions were amplified from RNA transcripts for repertoire sequencing. A first-round RT-PCR used HTBI primers with the Qiagen OneStep RT-PCR kit, followed by a second-round multiplex PCR, size selection and purification. Through fastp at Q25 and MiXCR, TCRdb rebuilt clones from the public reads, retaining in-frame beta chains. Rows with one shared CDR3 protein collapse into an entry with the most common genes and DNA. This sample gives over a million distinct CDR3 sequences in total; 35% to 40% of them show up just once. The ten largest clones represent around 10% of the sample. The sequenced sample consisted of peripheral blood or thyroid tissue (not recorded which). The receptors derive from an adult man with Graves' hyperthyroidism.

This clonotype was observed many times. This chain joins TRBV29-1 and TRBJ1-5; a weak D match, TRBD1 (5 bases). Per the germline V gene, CDR1 is SQVTM and CDR2 is ANQGSEA. There are 13 residues in the CDR3. Trimming cost V 3 bases and J 6 bases, with 12 bases left between them. CDR3: CSVEVGEGQPQHF. For the CDR3, the DNA is TGCAGCGTTGAGGTGGGGGAAGGTCAGCCCCAGCATTTT.

CDR3 nucleotides: TGCGCCAGCAGCTTGGGGGGCCAGGCCGCCCTCTGGGGAAACACCATATATTTT. It codes for CASSLGGQAALWGNTIYF. The V gene is TRBV5-1, the J gene TRBJ1-3; TRBD1 might be the D (5 bases). This CDR3 has 18 residues. V gave up 0 bases and J gave up 4 bases, with 20 bases separating them. Germline-derived CDR1 and CDR2 are SGHRS and YFSETQ.

This clonotype was detected many times. The V gene is TRBV29-1, the J gene TRBJ1-2, with 10 bases that match TRBD1. The junction had 9 bases not matched to a gene; V was cut back by 4 bases and J by 4 bases. Germline CDR1 SQVTM, CDR2 ANQGSEA. The CDR3 is 15 amino acids. CDR3 sequence: CSVVPRDRGLYGYTF. For the CDR3, the DNA is TGCAGCGTTGTACCTCGGGACAGGGGTCTCTATGGCTACACCTTC.

The genes are TRBV6-5 and TRBJ1-1; D not resolved. CDR3 length equals 16 residues. The V and J ends lost 2 bases and 1 base respectively, with 14 bases between them. From germline, CDR1 is MNHEY and CDR2 SVGAGI. The CDR3 sequence: CASSYVRAAKNTEAFF. In nucleotides, the CDR3 is TGTGCCAGCAGTTACGTCAGAGCAGCTAAGAACACTGAAGCTTTCTTT.

This CDR3 is CATSRPTDADEKLFF. CDR3 in DNA: TGTGCCACCAGCAGACCAACGGACGCCGATGAAAAACTGTTTTTT. This chain connects TRBV15 to TRBJ1-4, with D unresolved. There are 15 residues in the CDR3. Germline CDR1 is LNHNV and CDR2 is YYDKDF (reference sequence). V lost 2 bases, J lost 6 bases, and 13 bases lay in between.

J is TRBJ1-5 and V is TRBV29-1; tentatively, D is TRBD1 (5 bases). Trimming left V 4 bases short and J 3 bases short, with 10 bases between. Germline assignment: CDR1 SQVTM and CDR2 ANQGSEA. The length of the CDR3 is 13 residues. As DNA, the CDR3 is TGCAGCGTTGGACAGCATCTCAATCAGCCCCAGCATTTT. Protein: CSVGQHLNQPQHF.

This chain joins TRBV28 and TRBJ1-2; D is undetermined. From germline, CDR1 is MDHEN and CDR2 SYDVKM. The CDR3 extends over 12 amino acids. Trimming stripped 9 bases from V and 0 bases from J, with 8 bases between. The CDR3 protein is CASTHTNYGYTF. For the CDR3, the DNA is TGTGCCAGTACACATACTAACTATGGCTACACCTTC.

The V and J genes are TRBV7-2 and TRBJ2-7; 9 positions agree with TRBD1. V was pared by 4 bases and J by 6 bases, with 4 bases of the junction left unmatched. The CDR3 spans 13 residues. The germline V gene has CDR1 SGHTA and CDR2 FQGNSA. The CDR3 sequence: CASSSEQGAEQYF. The CDR3 nucleotides read TGTGCCAGCAGCTCTGAACAGGGGGCCGAGCAGTACTTC.

This clonotype was detected ten times or more. The chain links TRBV5-1 to TRBJ1-5, with 9 nucleotides matching TRBD1. V was clipped by 2 bases and J by 3 bases; unmatched bases: 3. Germline V gene data show CDR1 as SGHRS and CDR2 as YFSETQ. This CDR3 region has 15 residues. CDR3 nucleotide sequence: TGCGCCAGCAGCTTACAGGGGGCGAACAATCAGCCCCAGCATTTT. Protein sequence: CASSLQGANNQPQHF.

The J gene is TRBJ1-2, the V gene TRBV7-2; 10 positions agree with TRBD1. V shed 3 bases and J 8 bases; nucleotides not matched to a gene: 3. The CDR3 totals 13 residues. The germline CDR1 and CDR2 sequences are SGHTA and FQGNSA. CDR3 nucleotide sequence: TGTGCCAGCAGCTTCAGACAGGGGGCGGGCTACACCTTC. Amino acid sequence: CASSFRQGAGYTF.

This clonotype was found many times. The V gene is TRBV10-3, the J gene TRBJ1-2, with 8 bases that match TRBD1. The CDR3 consists of 16 residues. Germline CDR1 reads ENHRY; CDR2 reads SYGVKD. V was clipped by 0 bases and J by 6 bases; unmatched bases: 9. CDR3 amino acids: CAISESGTGGRDGYTF. As DNA, the CDR3 is TGTGCCATCAGTGAGTCGGGGACAGGCGGACGCGATGGCTACACCTTC.

This clonotype was seen more than once but under ten times. V usage is TRBV13 and J usage is TRBJ1-1; maybe TRBD1 (5 bases). V was trimmed by 5 bases and J by 3 bases, leaving 19 bases between them. This CDR3 contains 16 residues. Germline CDR1 is PRHDT and CDR2 is FYEKMQ (reference sequence). The CDR3, as DNA: TGTGCCAGCAGCGGACGCCGGGGTATGGGGGACACTGAAGCTTTCTTT. It codes for CASSGRRGMGDTEAFF.

In this sample, this clonotype turned up once. A single base separates this from a much larger clone, so it may be a read error. The chain recombines TRBV20-1 with TRBJ1-1; possibly TRBD1 for D (5 bases). Germline V lookup: CDR1 DFQATT, CDR2 SNEGSKA (reference sequence). The CDR3 covers 15 residues. CDR3 sequence (DNA): TGCAGTGCTAGCGAGCCGGGACTGTTGAACACTGAAGCTCTCTTT. The encoded protein is CSASEPGLLNTEALF.

The genes are TRBV2 and TRBJ1-5, with a tentative D call TRBD1 (5 bases). The CDR3 contains 14 residues. Germline V gene lookup returns CDR1 SNHLY and CDR2 FYNNEI. V was cut by 3 bases and J by 2 bases, with 8 bases left in between. CDR3 sequence: CASSEDMGNQPQHF. In DNA form, the CDR3 reads TGTGCCAGCAGTGAGGACATGGGCAATCAGCCCCAGCATTTT.

This clonotype has a count of ten or more. The CDR3: CASSKGLAVEETQYF. The CDR3 DNA follows: TGCGCCAGCAGCAAGGGACTAGCGGTAGAAGAGACCCAGTACTTC. The chain joins TRBV5-1 to TRBJ2-5; the match to TRBD2 covers 11 bases. Germline CDR1 is SGHRS and CDR2 is YFSETQ. The CDR3 has 15 residues. V was clipped by 4 bases and J by 3 bases; unmatched bases: 5.

The chain employs TRBV12-3 or TRBV12-4 and TRBJ2-5; no reliable D call. Trimming left V 5 bases short and J 4 bases short, with 20 bases between. The CDR3 has 16 amino acids. The CDR3 bases are TGTGCCAGCAGTCTTTTTCTGGTCGGGCGGTCAGAGACCCAGTACTTC. Its translation is CASSLFLVGRSETQYF.

The chain uses TRBV20-1 and TRBJ1-6; 8 nucleotides line up with TRBD1. The CDR3 runs to 16 residues. V was pared by 3 bases and J by 4 bases, with 8 bases of the junction left unmatched. Germline V gives CDR1 DFQATT, CDR2 SNEGSKA (reference sequence). The CDR3 loop reads CSASSPGQVYNSPLHF. In nucleotides, the CDR3 is TGCAGTGCTAGTTCCCCGGGACAGGTTTATAATTCACCCCTCCACTTT.

In this sample, this clonotype turned up many times. This rearrangement joins TRBV28 to TRBJ1-6, with 10 bases that match TRBD1. The V gene end was trimmed by 6 bases and the J gene end by 10 bases; junction bases not matched to a gene: 6. Germline lookup yields CDR1 MDHEN and CDR2 SYDVKM. The CDR3 length is 14 residues. Here the CDR3 DNA reads TGTGCCAGCAGAAGGACAGGGGGATGGTCACCCCTCCACTTT. It yields the protein CASRRTGGWSPLHF.

The chain couples TRBV10-2 to TRBJ1-2, with 9 nucleotides matching TRBD1. V was pared by 4 bases and J by 8 bases, with 8 bases of the junction left unmatched. The length of the CDR3 is 14 residues. CDR1 is WSHSY, CDR2 SAAADI, per germline. The CDR3 protein is CASSAPDRGYGYTF. CDR3 DNA: TGCGCCAGCAGTGCCCCGGACAGGGGCTACGGCTACACCTTC.

On this clonotype: Being one base from a much bigger clone, this may be a read error. The chain links TRBV20-1 to TRBJ1-6; D possibly corresponds to TRBD1 (6 bases). CDR1 DFQATT and CDR2 SNEGSKA come from the germline V gene (reference sequence). This CDR3 has 13 residues. V was shortened by 7 bases and J by 10 bases, with 17 bases between the two germline ends. CDR3 residues: CSGMGQGMSPLHF. The DNA for the CDR3 is TGCAGTGGGATGGGGCAGGGGATGTCACCCCTCCACTTT.

This chain connects TRBV6-6 to TRBJ2-6; possibly TRBD2 for D (7 bases). The germline gives CDR1 MNHNY, CDR2 SVGAGI (reference sequence). V dropped 6 bases and J dropped 3 bases, with 12 bases sitting between them. The CDR3 is 15 amino acids. The CDR3 here is CASRGGVVGANVLTF. The DNA of the CDR3 is TGTGCCAGCAGAGGGGGGGTTGTTGGGGCCAACGTCCTGACTTTC.

J is TRBJ2-2 and V is TRBV20-1; TRBD2 matches at 9 bases. CDR3 size: 16 residues. The trim removed 0 bases at V and 6 bases at J, leaving 8 bases unmatched. Germline-derived CDR1 and CDR2 are DFQATT and SNEGSKA (reference sequence). CDR3 DNA: TGCAGTGCTAGAGATTCCCTAGCGGGGAAGGCCGGGGAGCTGTTTTTT. It encodes CSARDSLAGKAGELFF.

The chain combines TRBV11-2 with TRBJ2-7; D might be TRBD2 (6 bases). Germline V gene sequence: CDR1 SGHAT, CDR2 FQNNGV. This CDR3 spans 14 amino acids. V was shortened by 1 base and J by 6 bases, with 13 bases between the two germline ends. This chain's CDR3 is CASSLGQGGLEQYF. As DNA, the CDR3 is TGTGCCAGCAGCTTAGGCCAGGGAGGTCTCGAGCAGTACTTC.

This clonotype has a count of ten or more. The gene calls are TRBV12-3 or TRBV12-4 and TRBJ1-6; D is unresolved. This CDR3 spans 14 amino acids. The V gene lost 3 bases and the J gene lost 5 bases, with 8 bases spanning the gap. The CDR3 DNA is TGTGCCAGCAGTTTTGCGGAGCATAATTCACCCCTCCACTTT. Translated, it gives CASSFAEHNSPLHF.

The chain recombines TRBV2 with TRBJ2-2; 7 positions agree with TRBD2. The germline gives CDR1 SNHLY, CDR2 FYNNEI. Germline trimming cut 3 bases from V and 0 bases from J; bases unmatched to any gene: 10. The CDR3 contains 18 residues. The CDR3 reads CASSDTGIAGPNTGELFF. The CDR3 coding sequence is TGTGCCAGCAGTGACACGGGGATAGCGGGCCCGAACACCGGGGAGCTGTTTTTT.

This clonotype appeared a few times. The chain recombines TRBV19 with TRBJ1-5, with TRBD1 as a possible D gene (6 bases). Germline lookup yields CDR1 LNHDA and CDR2 SQIVND (reference sequence). Trimming left V 3 bases short and J 1 base short, with 10 bases between. The CDR3 consists of 15 residues. This CDR3 reads CASSIEGVSNQPQHF. In nucleotides, the CDR3 is TGTGCCAGTAGTATCGAGGGGGTAAGCAATCAGCCCCAGCATTTT.

The chain is built from TRBV10-1 and TRBJ2-7, with D unresolved. V lost 6 bases to trimming and J lost 0 bases, with 15 bases between them. This CDR3 has 15 residues. Germline loops: CDR1 WNHNN, CDR2 SYGVQD (reference sequence). CDR3 in amino acids: CASSPTRGSSYEQYF. CDR3 nucleotide sequence: TGCGCCAGCAGCCCTACTCGCGGTAGCTCCTACGAGCAGTACTTC.

With regard to this clonotype: A junction boundary mismatches the germline segment, possibly from a read error. The V call is TRBV6-4, the J call TRBJ1-4; tentative D call: TRBD1 (6 bases). This CDR3 spans 14 amino acids. Per the germline V gene, CDR1 is MRHNA and CDR2 is SNTAGT. CDR3 in DNA: TGTGCCAGCAGTTTCGGACAGAGGAATGAAAAACTGCTTTTT. Its translation is CASSFGQRNEKLLF.

The gene calls are TRBV29-1 and TRBJ2-7; unclear D gene. V lost 8 bases and J lost 2, with 16 bases in between. There are 13 residues in the CDR3. Germline loops: CDR1 SQVTM, CDR2 ANQGSEA. CDR3 bases: TGCAGCTTAGGTCGCGGACCAACCTACGAGCAGTACTTC. This encodes CSLGRGPTYEQYF.

To note about this clonotype: This may be a read error: a much more frequent sequence differs by one nucleotide. The chain is built from TRBV10-3 and TRBJ2-7, with D unresolved. V lost 5 bases and J lost 9, with 11 bases in between. The CDR3 runs to 11 residues. Germline loops: CDR1 ENHRY, CDR2 SYGVKD. The CDR3 coding sequence is TGTGCCATCAGTACCTACTCCGGGCAGTACTTC. Translation: CAISTYSGQYF.